The source of this T cell receptor (beta chain) is a study of regulatory T cells in long-lasting Graves disease. Study summary: It was over 5 years of antithyroid drugs, with positive TSH receptor antibodies, that meant persistent Graves' disease.

V lost 7 bases and J lost 5, with 20 bases in between. Germline CDR1 and CDR2: MNHNS and SASEGT. There are 15 residues in the CDR3. The time point: persistent/refractory GD, antithyroid drugs over 5 years with positive TRAb. The TCR library was made from RNA extracted from PBMCs. This clonotype was observed at least ten times. As yet, its antigen is unknown. Whole-study findings and limits: Persistent disease was characterized by preferential usage of TRBV28, TRBJ1-2 and TRBJ2-5.

In building TCR beta libraries, iRepertoire HTBI primers were used together with Arm-PCR of CDR3 regions. TCRdb re-analysed the multiplex PCR reads in MiXCR, keeping a single row per CDR3 protein. This table has some 370,000 distinct CDR3 sequences, more than 20% appearing once. The sample was peripheral blood mononuclear cells (PBMCs), taken when the disease was refractory, from a patient treated with antithyroid drugs. This chain uses TRBV6-1 with TRBJ2-5; unclear D gene. This sequence was found in a female donor with Graves disease. CDR3 protein: CASTPGVALWETQYF. CDR3 coding DNA: TGTGCCAGCACCCCGGGCGTCGCATTGTGGGAGACCCAGTACTTC.